This T cell receptor beta chain appears in the sequencing data of a study of T-cell reconstitution after alpha-beta-depleted transplantation in children. General study findings and limits: There were reportedly several hundred expanded graft clones from which alpha-beta T cells came about two months after transplant. Diversity and T-cell counts at one year after transplant derived mostly from new T cells.

V lost 6 bases and J lost 4; bases outside the gene matches: 14. There are 16 residues in the CDR3. Looked up from germline, CDR1 is DFQATT and CDR2 is SNEGSKA (reference sequence). With regard to this clonotype: Its target is not known. A much larger clone lies one base from this, so it may be a read error.

Unique molecular identifiers were incorporated into the prepared TCRbeta library. Using its own MiXCR run on the PCR reads, TCRdb lists one record per CDR3 protein. The sample includes fewer than 700,000 distinct CDR3 sequences, about an eighth of them seen just once. This receptor was taken from a male patient under 18 who had a stem cell transplant for acute myeloid leukemia, so the T cells may come from the graft donor. The input for sequencing was PBMCs, mostly from graft donor cells, taken 360 days after TCRalphabeta/CD19-depleted stem cell transplant. This sequence joins TRBV20-1 and TRBJ2-3, with 9 bases lining up with TRBD1. CDR3 DNA sequence: TGCAGTGCACCGCAGTCCGGGACAGGGTGGTCAGATACGCAGTATTTT. It is translated as CSAPQSGTGWSDTQYF.